This entry lists 19 T cell receptor beta chains sequenced from one sample in a study of identical twins (dated by TCRdb to about 2016). Library construction relied on 5' RACE. The reads were generated on an Illumina HiSeq 2000. TCRdb reworked the public reads: Q25 trimming with fastp, MiXCR clone assembly, productive beta chains retained. Identical CDR3 proteins give one entry, which carries the most common genes and DNA. The sample has hundreds of thousands of distinct CDR3 sequences on record, more than 20% of them singletons. Of the sample, roughly 2.8% is held by the ten largest clones. The same data also went into a second study, on T cells expressing NK-cell markers.

The source material was CD4+ T cells sorted from blood. All receptors come from a woman between 18 and 29 years old in good health.

The chain carries TRBV6-1 and TRBJ2-7; D may be TRBD2 (6 bases). The germline V gene has CDR1 MNHNS and CDR2 SASEGT. The V end was cut by 5 bases, the J end by 3 bases, with 11 bases between. The CDR3 has 13 residues. DNA for the CDR3: TGTGCCAGCAGTCTCAGGCGGGACTACGAGCAGTACTTC. It specifies CASSLRRDYEQYF.

The chain is built from TRBV6-1 and TRBJ2-7, with 8 bases that match TRBD1. The CDR3 loop spans 15 amino acids. After removal of 7 bases from V and 0 bases from J, the junction contained 8 bases not matched to a gene. Germline-derived CDR1 and CDR2 are MNHNS and SASEGT. CDR3 residues: CASKRGDRNSYEQYF. The DNA for the CDR3 is TGTGCCAGCAAGAGAGGGGACAGGAACTCCTACGAGCAGTACTTC.

CDR3 bases: TGTGCCAGCGGCGTTCATCTCGCGGATACGCAGTATTTT. Translated, it gives CASGVHLADTQYF. The V and J genes are TRBV6-1 and TRBJ2-3; the D is unclear. Germline V gives CDR1 MNHNS, CDR2 SASEGT. Trimming removed 8 bases at V and 6 bases at J, with 15 bases between. This CDR3 has 13 residues.

The chain recombines TRBV12-3 or TRBV12-4 with TRBJ2-7, with D tentatively TRBD1 or TRBD2 (5 bases each). CDR3 size: 14 residues. The V and J ends lost 8 bases and 2 bases respectively, with 16 bases between them. The CDR3 spells CASLDTGRAYEQYF. In nucleotides, the CDR3 is TGTGCCAGCCTGGATACGGGACGGGCCTACGAGCAGTACTTC.

This clonotype showed up just a few times. J is TRBJ2-7 and V is TRBV10-3, with 8 bases that match TRBD1. V trimming: 7 bases; J trimming: 4 bases; junction bases outside the gene matches: 12. The CDR3 extends over 15 amino acids. Germline lookup yields CDR1 ENHRY and CDR2 SYGVKD. The CDR3 DNA reads TGTGCCATCACCTCTGGCATGGGACAGGATTACGAGCAGTACTTC. It is translated as CAITSGMGQDYEQYF.

V and J are TRBV20-1 and TRBJ2-7; D not certain. The CDR3 contains 13 residues. Germline CDR1 and CDR2: DFQATT and SNEGSKA (reference sequence). V was shortened by 3 bases and J by 1 base, with 10 bases between the two germline ends. CDR3 in DNA: TGCAGTGCTAGTTTGTCGACTTCCTACGAGCAGTACTTC. Protein sequence: CSASLSTSYEQYF.

This clonotype came up a few times. The chain uses TRBV29-1 and TRBJ2-3; the D gene is possibly TRBD2 (5 bases). This CDR3 region has 12 residues. Germline values: CDR1 SQVTM, CDR2 ANQGSEA. The germline V and J ends were trimmed by 5 bases and 2 bases, with 8 bases remaining between them. This CDR3 is CSVCGYTDTQYF. CDR3 bases: TGCAGCGTTTGCGGGTACACAGATACGCAGTATTTT.

This clonotype was seen a few times. The gene calls are TRBV12-3 or TRBV12-4 and TRBJ2-7, with D perhaps assigned TRBD1 or TRBD2 (5 bases each). The CDR3 is made up of 15 amino acids. The ends were cut back, 3 bases at V and 4 bases at J, with 16 bases in the middle. The CDR3 DNA sequence: TGTGCCAGCAGTTTGGAAGGGACCGTGAGGTACGAGCAGTACTTC. As protein: CASSLEGTVRYEQYF.

V gene TRBV9 combines with J gene TRBJ2-2; 7 bases are a match to TRBD1. This CDR3 region has 15 residues. V dropped 3 bases and J dropped 3; count of bases not matched to a gene: 5. The V gene's germline CDR1 is SGDLS and CDR2 YYNGEE. The CDR3, as DNA: TGTGCCAGCAGCGGAGACAGGGATTACACCGGGGAGCTGTTTTTT. Residues: CASSGDRDYTGELFF.

The chain is built from TRBV30 and TRBJ2-1; D not certain. V lost 0 bases and J 1 base, leaving 1 base between the germline ends. Germline V lookup: CDR1 GTSNPN, CDR2 SVGIG (reference sequence). The CDR3 runs to 12 residues. CDR3 protein: CAWSVSYNEQFF. Here the CDR3 DNA reads TGTGCCTGGAGTGTTTCCTACAATGAGCAGTTCTTC.

The V gene is TRBV3-1, the J gene TRBJ2-4, with D tentatively TRBD1 or TRBD2 (6 bases each). Trimming took 4 bases from V and 3 from J, leaving 22 bases between them. The CDR3 spans 18 residues. Germline lookup yields CDR1 LGHDT and CDR2 YNNKEL (reference sequence). The CDR3 spells CASSPDMRGRNVKNIQYF. CDR3 in DNA: TGTGCCAGCAGCCCAGATATGAGGGGGAGGAATGTCAAAAACATTCAGTACTTC.

In this sample, this clonotype turned up many times. This chain connects TRBV12-3 or TRBV12-4 to TRBJ1-1; tentative D call: TRBD1 (6 bases). CDR3 length: 14 amino acids. V lost 2 bases to trimming and J lost 1 base, with 8 bases between them. CDR3 nucleotides: TGTGCCAGCAGTTTAACAGGGACGAACACTGAAGCTTTCTTT. The encoded protein is CASSLTGTNTEAFF.

This chain uses TRBV20-1 with TRBJ1-2; D is undetermined. The CDR3 is made up of 13 amino acids. Germline-derived CDR1 and CDR2 are DFQATT and SNEGSKA (reference sequence). Trimming took 5 bases from V and 6 from J, leaving 16 bases between them. Here the CDR3 DNA reads TGCAGTGCTTTGGGCCCGGTCTGGAATGGCTACACCTTC. It translates to CSALGPVWNGYTF.

The chain combines TRBV6-2 or TRBV6-3 with TRBJ2-5; tentatively, D is TRBD2 (6 bases). With 2 bases removed from V and 4 bases from J, the gap between germline ends came to 11 bases. The CDR3 loop spans 14 amino acids. CDR1 MNHEY and CDR2 SVGEGT come from the germline V gene. Written as DNA, the CDR3 is TGTGCCAGCAGTTACGGGGGAGGAGGAGAGACCCAGTACTTC. Translation gives CASSYGGGGETQYF.

The V call is TRBV11-3, the J call TRBJ2-1; D remains ambiguous. V dropped 4 bases and J dropped 11 bases, with 12 bases sitting between them. CDR1 is SGHNT, CDR2 YENEEA, per germline. The length of the CDR3 is 12 residues. The CDR3 loop reads CASSYRTFKQFF. The CDR3 DNA follows: TGTGCCAGCAGCTATCGAACTTTTAAGCAGTTCTTC. Together with reference TRBV11-3 and TRBJ2-1, the CDR3 gives the full variable domain: EAGVVQSPRYKIIEKKQPVAFWCNPISGHNTLYWYLQNLGQGPELLIRYENEEAVDDSQLPKDRFSAERLKGVDSTLKIQPAELGDSAVYLCASSYRTFKQFFGPGTRLTVL.

The J gene is TRBJ2-1, the V gene TRBV5-5, with 10 positions matching TRBD2. This CDR3 spans 16 amino acids. In germline, CDR1 is SGHKS, CDR2 YYEKEE (reference sequence). V shed 5 bases, J shed 0 bases, and the junction held 5 bases outside the gene matches. The DNA of the CDR3 is TGTGCCAGCAGATCTAGCGGGAGAGGCTCCTACAATGAGCAGTTCTTC. It translates to CASRSSGRGSYNEQFF. Variable domain in full (rest from reference TRBV5-5 and TRBJ2-1): DAGVTQSPTHLIKTRGQQVTLRCSPISGHKSVSWYQQVLGQGPQFIFQYYEKEERGRGNFPDRFSARQFPNYSSELNVNALLLGDSALYLCASRSSGRGSYNEQFFGPGTRLTVL.

This clonotype showed up just a few times. The chain recombines TRBV10-1 with TRBJ2-4, with TRBD1 matching over 7 bases. After removal of 6 bases from V and 0 bases from J, the junction contained 2 bases not matched to a gene. Germline V gene lookup returns CDR1 WNHNN and CDR2 SYGVQD (reference sequence). The CDR3 loop spans 14 amino acids. The chain's CDR3 is CASRGQLAKNIQYF. CDR3 coding DNA: TGCGCCAGCAGGGGACAGCTAGCCAAAAACATTCAGTACTTC.

This clonotype was picked up a small number of times. The chain recombines TRBV10-3 with TRBJ2-1; D is unclear. CDR1 and CDR2 (germline): ENHRY, SYGVKD. With 8 bases removed from V and 5 bases from J, the gap between germline ends came to 13 bases. CDR3 length equals 13 residues. The CDR3 nucleotides read TGTGCCATCGGAGTTCAGCCGGACAATGAGCAGTTCTTC. Protein sequence: CAIGVQPDNEQFF.

In this sample, this clonotype turned up many times. The chain is built from TRBV9 and TRBJ2-7; 8 bases match TRBD1. Germline V lookup: CDR1 SGDLS, CDR2 YYNGEE. V trimming: 4 bases; J trimming: 1 base; junction bases outside the gene matches: 4. CDR3 size: 14 residues. CDR3 protein: CASSKQGGSYEQYF. In DNA form, the CDR3 reads TGTGCCAGCAGCAAACAGGGGGGATCCTACGAGCAGTACTTC.